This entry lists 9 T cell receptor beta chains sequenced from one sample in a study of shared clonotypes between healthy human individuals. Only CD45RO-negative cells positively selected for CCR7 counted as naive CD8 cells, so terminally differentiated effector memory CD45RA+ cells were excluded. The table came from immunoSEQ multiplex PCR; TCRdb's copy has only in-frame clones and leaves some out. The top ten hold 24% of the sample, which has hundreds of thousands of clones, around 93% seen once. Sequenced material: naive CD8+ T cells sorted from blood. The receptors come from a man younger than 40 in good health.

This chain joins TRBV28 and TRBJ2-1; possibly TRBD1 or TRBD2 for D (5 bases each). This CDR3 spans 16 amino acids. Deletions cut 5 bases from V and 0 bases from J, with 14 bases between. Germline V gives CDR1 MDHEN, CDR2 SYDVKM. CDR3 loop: CASSEGRQFSYNEQFF. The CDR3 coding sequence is TGTGCCAGCAGTGAGGGACGTCAATTCTCCTACAATGAGCAGTTCTTC.

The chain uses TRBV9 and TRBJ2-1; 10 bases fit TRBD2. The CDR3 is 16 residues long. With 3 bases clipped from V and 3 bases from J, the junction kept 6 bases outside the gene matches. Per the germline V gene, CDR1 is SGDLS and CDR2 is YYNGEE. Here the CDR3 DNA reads TGTGCCAGCAGCGAACTAGCGGGAACAGGCTACAATGAGCAGTTCTTC. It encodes CASSELAGTGYNEQFF.

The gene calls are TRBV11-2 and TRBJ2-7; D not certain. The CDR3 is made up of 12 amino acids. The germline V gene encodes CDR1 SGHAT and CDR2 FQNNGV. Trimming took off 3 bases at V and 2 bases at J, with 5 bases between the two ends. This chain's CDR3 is CASSLIPYEQYF. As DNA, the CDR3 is TGTGCCAGCAGCTTGATTCCCTACGAGCAGTACTTC.

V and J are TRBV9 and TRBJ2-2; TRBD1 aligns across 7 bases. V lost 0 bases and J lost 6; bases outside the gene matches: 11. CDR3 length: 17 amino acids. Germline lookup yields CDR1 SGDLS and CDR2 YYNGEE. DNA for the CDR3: TGTGCCAGCAGCGTAGACCGACAGGGTCGGGTGGCCGGGGAGCTGTTTTTT. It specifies CASSVDRQGRVAGELFF. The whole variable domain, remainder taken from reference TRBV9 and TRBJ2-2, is DSGVTQTPKHLITATGQRVTLRCSPRSGDLSVYWYQQSLDQGLQFLIQYYNGEERAKGNILERFSAQQFPDLHSELNLSSLELGDSALYFCASSVDRQGRVAGELFFGEGSRLTVL.

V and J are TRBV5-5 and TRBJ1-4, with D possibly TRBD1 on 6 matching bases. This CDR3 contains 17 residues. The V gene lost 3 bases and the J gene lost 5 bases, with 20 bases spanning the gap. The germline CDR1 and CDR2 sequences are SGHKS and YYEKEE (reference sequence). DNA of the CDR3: TGTGCCAGCAGCTATTACCTAAGTTGGGACAACAATGAAAAACTGTTTTTT. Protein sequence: CASSYYLSWDNNEKLFF.

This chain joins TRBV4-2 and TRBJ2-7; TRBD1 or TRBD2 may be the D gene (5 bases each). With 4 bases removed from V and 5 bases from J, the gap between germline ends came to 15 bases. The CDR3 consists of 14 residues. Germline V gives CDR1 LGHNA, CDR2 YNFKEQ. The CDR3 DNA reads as TGTGCCAGCAGCCCCCGGGACGGTTTTAACGAGCAGTACTTC. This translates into CASSPRDGFNEQYF.

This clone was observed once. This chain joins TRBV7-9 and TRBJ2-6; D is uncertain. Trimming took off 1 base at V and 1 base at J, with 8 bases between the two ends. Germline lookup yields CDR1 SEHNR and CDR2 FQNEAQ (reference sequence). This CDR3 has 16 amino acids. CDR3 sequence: CASSLDAGSGANVLTF. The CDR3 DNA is TGTGCCAGCAGCTTAGATGCTGGTTCTGGGGCCAACGTCCTGACTTTC.

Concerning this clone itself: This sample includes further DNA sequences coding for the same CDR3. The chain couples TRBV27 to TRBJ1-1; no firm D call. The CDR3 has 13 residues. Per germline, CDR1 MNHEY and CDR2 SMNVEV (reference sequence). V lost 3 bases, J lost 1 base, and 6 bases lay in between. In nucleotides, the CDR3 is TGTGCCAGCAGTTTCGGGTCGAACACTGAAGCTTTCTTT. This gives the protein CASSFGSNTEAFF.

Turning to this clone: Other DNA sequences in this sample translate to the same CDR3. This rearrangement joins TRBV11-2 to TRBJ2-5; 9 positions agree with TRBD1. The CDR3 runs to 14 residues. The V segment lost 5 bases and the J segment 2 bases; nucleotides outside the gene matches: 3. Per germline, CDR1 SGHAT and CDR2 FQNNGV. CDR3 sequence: CASSPGTGQETQYF. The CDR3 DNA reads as TGTGCCAGCAGCCCAGGGACAGGGCAAGAGACCCAGTACTTC.